Sequencing of this TCR beta chain was carried out in a study of T cell repertoires in cytomegalovirus infection. This clonotype turned up a few times. Each CDR3 protein gets one entry after TCRdb re-called the reads with MiXCR. The sample records roughly 300,000 distinct CDR3 sequences, roughly 24% being singletons. Germline CDR1 SGHRS, CDR2 YFSETQ. The CDR3 sequence is 15 residues long. V was trimmed by 0 bases and J by 4 bases, leaving 11 bases between them. The sample was PBMCs. The origin of this receptor is a human donor in good health (CMV status not recorded). Some clones in this sample may be carry-over from other donors' samples. This chain uses TRBV5-1 with TRBJ2-1, with D tentatively TRBD1 or TRBD2 (6 bases each). The CDR3 DNA reads as TGCGCCAGCAGCTTGGTTGGGGGGCCGTACAATGAGCAGTTCTTC. Amino acid sequence: CASSLVGGPYNEQFF.